These 10 T cell receptor beta chains share one sample of origin, sequenced in a study of cytomegalovirus exposure and HLA in healthy donors. Primers for the PCR totalled 60 Vbeta and 13 Jbeta. TCRdb keeps only in-frame clones here, not all; method: immunoSEQ multiplex PCR. The sample has 130,000 or so clones; roughly three quarters are singletons. The material sequenced was PBMCs. These receptors were collected from a woman aged 18-30 years in good health and CMV-seronegative.

This chain links TRBV12-5 with TRBJ2-1; 9 bases align to TRBD2. Per germline, CDR1 LGHNT and CDR2 FRNRAP. The CDR3 sequence is 21 residues long. V lost 3 bases to trimming and J lost 0 bases; unmatched junction nucleotides: 18. CDR3 DNA sequence: TGTGCTAGTGGTTTCACGGGAACCCCGGGACTAGCCGCGAGCTCCTACAATGAGCAGTTCTTC. The encoded protein is CASGFTGTPGLAASSYNEQFF.

The chain combines TRBV5-1 with TRBJ2-5; 7 bases are a match to TRBD2. There are 14 residues in the CDR3. The trim removed 4 bases at V and 0 bases at J, leaving 3 bases unmatched. The V gene's germline CDR1 is SGHRS and CDR2 YFSETQ. CDR3 bases: TGCGCCAGCAGCCCCGGGGGGAACCAAGAGACCCAGTACTTC. Translating it yields CASSPGGNQETQYF.

This sequence joins TRBV10-1 and TRBJ2-3; 7 bases align to TRBD2. V lost 0 bases to trimming and J lost 6 bases; unmatched junction nucleotides: 6. This CDR3 region has 15 residues. Germline CDR1 is WNHNN and CDR2 is SYGVQD (reference sequence). CDR3 sequence reads: CASSESRGGSDTQYF. In nucleotides, the CDR3 is TGCGCCAGCAGTGAGTCCCGCGGCGGGAGTGATACGCAGTATTTT.

J is TRBJ1-1 and V is TRBV19; the match to TRBD1 covers 11 bases. With V trimmed by 3 bases and J by 5 bases, 5 bases remained unmatched. Germline assignment: CDR1 LNHDA and CDR2 SQIVND (reference sequence). The CDR3 contains 15 residues. The CDR3 here is CASSIPDRGRTEAFF. For the CDR3, the DNA is TGTGCCAGTAGTATCCCGGACAGGGGGCGGACTGAAGCTTTCTTT.

The V gene is TRBV30, the J gene TRBJ2-5; no definite D call. Trimming took off 4 bases at V and 5 bases at J, with 14 bases between the two ends. Germline V gene data show CDR1 as GTSNPN and CDR2 as SVGIG (reference sequence). This CDR3 contains 13 residues. The CDR3 here is CAWKLLPRETQYF. For the CDR3, the DNA is TGTGCCTGGAAACTTCTCCCTAGGGAGACCCAGTACTTC.

The J gene is TRBJ2-3, the V gene TRBV7-9; 8 nucleotides agree with TRBD2. V lost 1 base, J lost 2 bases, and 5 bases stayed unmatched. The CDR3 is 16 residues long. In germline, CDR1 is SEHNR, CDR2 FQNEAQ (reference sequence). Here the CDR3 reads CASSLGTSLITDTQYF. CDR3 DNA sequence: TGTGCCAGCAGCTTAGGGACTAGCCTAATCACAGATACGCAGTATTTT.

The gene calls are TRBV10-2 and TRBJ1-2; possible D gene TRBD1, 5 bases. The CDR3 covers 15 residues. V was clipped by 2 bases and J by 4 bases, with 14 bases between them. Germline V gene data show CDR1 as WSHSY and CDR2 as SAAADI. CDR3 DNA: TGCGCCAGCAGTGAGGGTCCCAGGGCCGGCTATGGCTACACCTTC. It specifies CASSEGPRAGYGYTF.

The chain is built from TRBV7-9 and TRBJ1-4, with unresolved D. The CDR3 consists of 15 residues. V was cut by 5 bases and J by 3 bases, with 13 bases left in between. Germline CDR1 reads SEHNR; CDR2 reads FQNEAQ (reference sequence). CDR3 loop: CASSTSLHPNEKLFF. The CDR3 coding sequence is TGTGCCAGCAGCACCTCGTTACACCCTAATGAAAAACTGTTTTTT. Supplemented by reference TRBV7-9 and TRBJ1-4, the full variable domain reads DTGVSQNPRHKITKRGQNVTFRCDPISEHNRLYWYRQTLGQGPEFLTYFQNEAQLEKSRLLSDRFSAERPKGSFSTLEIQRTEQGDSAMYLCASSTSLHPNEKLFFGSGTQLSVL.

The chain is built from TRBV5-6 and TRBJ2-1, with 13 bases identical to TRBD2. Germline values: CDR1 SGHDT, CDR2 YYEEEE. Unmatched junction bases numbered 8, after V lost 4 bases and J lost 10 bases. This CDR3 is built from 15 residues. CDR3: CASSMTSGRLEEQFF. The CDR3 DNA sequence: TGTGCCAGCAGCATGACTAGCGGGAGGCTTGAGGAGCAGTTCTTC.

V usage is TRBV27 and J usage is TRBJ1-1, with D tentatively TRBD1 (5 bases). With 4 bases removed from V and 3 bases from J, the gap between germline ends came to 9 bases. CDR3 length: 13 amino acids. The V gene's germline CDR1 is MNHEY and CDR2 SMNVEV (reference sequence). The CDR3 coding sequence is TGTGCCAGCAGTTATTCAGGGTACACTGAAGCTTTCTTT. Translation: CASSYSGYTEAFF.